The table lists the clone carrying this T cell receptor beta chain with many counts. TCRdb used MiXCR to reprocess the 5' RACE reads, holding one entry per CDR3 protein. The sample shows about 50,000 distinct CDR3 sequences, roughly 15% of them seen only once. The data originate from a study of neurological immune-mediated disorders. The specimen sequenced was PBMCs. The receptor's source is a man aged 55-75 years in good health.

CDR3 nucleotides: TGTGCCAGCAGTTTACTTGGCCACCAACAAGAGACCCAGTACTTC. Protein sequence: CASSLLGHQQETQYF. The chain has TRBV7-2 and TRBJ2-5; D gene uncertain. Looked up from germline, CDR1 is SGHTA and CDR2 is FQGNSA. The CDR3 loop spans 15 amino acids. Trimming cost V 6 bases and J 2 bases, with 16 bases left between them.